These T cell receptor beta chains were read from a single sample in a study of T-cell reconstitution after alpha-beta-depleted transplantation in children. TCRdb fed the PCR reads into MiXCR, producing one record per CDR3 protein. The sample consists of roughly 32,000 distinct CDR3 sequences, about 6% of them appearing once. The specimen comprised peripheral blood, sampled 60 days after TCRalphabeta/CD19-depleted stem cell transplant. These receptors all stem from a child younger than two who had a stem cell transplant for acute myeloid leukemia, so the T cells may come from the graft donor. Both conserved end residues are part of each CDR3. The D gene is left open where the match is weak. Only some rows state a clone size, as once, few, many or a class for expanded clones.

d_call clone_size j_call v_call cdr3_nt cdr3_aa
TRBD2 many TRBJ2-1 TRBV16 TGTGCCAGCAGCCAATGGCTAGCGGGAGGCAATGAGCAGTTCTTC CASSQWLAGGNEQFF
. many TRBJ1-5 TRBV19 TGTGCCAGTACCCTTGTCGGGGCCAATCAGCCCCAGCATTTT CASTLVGANQPQHF
. many TRBJ1-3 TRBV7-6 TGTGCCAGCAGGGAGGGAGTCTCTTCGATCATATATTTT CASREGVSSIIYF
. many TRBJ2-3 TRBV13 TGTGCCAGCAGCCTAACCTTCCGAGCAGATACGCAGTATTTT CASSLTFRADTQYF
TRBD1 many TRBJ1-2 TRBV12-3/TRBV12-4 TGTGCCAGCACCCCTAAGGGGACAGGTACAAACTATGGCTACACCTTC CASTPKGTGTNYGYTF
TRBD1 few TRBJ1-4 TRBV7-9 TGTGCCAGCCAGGTCGGACAGGGCAGTGAAAAACTGTTTTTT CASQVGQGSEKLFF
. many TRBJ2-5 TRBV7-9 TGTGCCAGCAGCTTAGTTGACAGGCAAGAGACCCAGTACTTC CASSLVDRQETQYF
. many TRBJ1-2 TRBV10-3 TGTGCCATCAGGGTCTTGGAGGGCTACACCTTC CAIRVLEGYTF
. many TRBJ1-4 TRBV21-1 . CASSKVGRGNEKLFF
. many TRBJ1-2 TRBV29-1 TGCAGCGTTGTTGAAGGTCATAACTATGGCTACACCTTC CSVVEGHNYGYTF
TRBD2 many TRBJ2-1 TRBV10-3 TGTGCCATCACCAAACTAGCGGGATTCCGCGACAATGAGCAGTTCTTC CAITKLAGFRDNEQFF
TRBD1 many TRBJ2-2 TRBV20-1 TGCAGTGCAGGCTTCCGGGACAGCCGACCTCAAGTCGGGGAGCTGTTTTTT CSAGFRDSRPQVGELFF
. many TRBJ2-7 TRBV7-9 TGTGCCAGCAGCTTAAATCCCTACGAGCAGTACTTC CASSLNPYEQYF
. many TRBJ2-3 TRBV5-1 TGCGCCAGCAGCTTGGCCAGGTTGGGGGTGAGGAGAACAGATACGCAGTATTTT CASSLARLGVRRTDTQYF
TRBD2 many TRBJ2-3 TRBV5-4 TGTGCCAGCAGCTTGGGGCTAGCGGGCACAGATACGCAGTATTTT CASSLGLAGTDTQYF
. many TRBJ2-7 TRBV4-2 TGTGCCAGCAGCCAAGTGGGAGAGGGATACGAGCAGTACTTC CASSQVGEGYEQYF
. few TRBJ1-5 TRBV20-1 TGCAGTGCTAGAGATCTGGCGCCACGGGTTAGCCAGCCCCAGCATTTT CSARDLAPRVSQPQHF
. many TRBJ2-7 TRBV7-3 TGTGCCAGCAGCACCGGAGGTAGCGGCTACGAGCAGTACTTC CASSTGGSGYEQYF
. many TRBJ2-7 TRBV28 TGTGCCAGCAGTTTGGCAGGGTCGTGGGGCGAGCAGTACTTC CASSLAGSWGEQYF
TRBD2 many TRBJ2-1 TRBV5-1 TGCGCCAGCAGCTCCGGGACTAGCACCCTTTACAATGAGCAGTTCTTC CASSSGTSTLYNEQFF
. many TRBJ1-2 TRBV7-9 TGTGCCAGCAGCCCAGGGAACTATGGCTACACCTTC CASSPGNYGYTF
. . TRBJ2-1 TRBV3-1 TGTGCCAGCAGCCCGTACGGAGGCTTTAATAACAATGAGCAGTTCTTC CASSPYGGFNNNEQFF
TRBD2 many TRBJ2-3 TRBV4-3 TGCGCCAGCAGCCAAGATCGAAGCGGGAGAGGCGATACGCAGTATTTT CASSQDRSGRGDTQYF
. many TRBJ2-7 TRBV30 TGTGCCTGGAGTGAGGACGTATACGAGCAGTACTTC CAWSEDVYEQYF
. . TRBJ2-7 TRBV19 TGTGCCAGTAGTGTCGGGATGAATGGATACGAGCAGTACTTC CASSVGMNGYEQYF
TRBD1 many TRBJ1-5 TRBV7-2 TGTGCCAGCAGCTCCGGGACAGGGAGCAATCAGCCCCAGCATTTT CASSSGTGSNQPQHF
. many TRBJ1-6 TRBV5-1 TGCGCCAGCAGCTTTACAGGGAGCTCCTATAATTCACCCCTCCACTTT CASSFTGSSYNSPLHF
TRBD1 many TRBJ1-2 TRBV5-6 TGTGCCAGCAGCCTGCAGGGGGGTTATAGCTATGGCTACACCTTC CASSLQGGYSYGYTF
. many TRBJ1-1 TRBV19 TGTGCCAGTAGGGATATCGAAGCTTTCTTT CASRDIEAFF
TRBD1 . TRBJ2-3 TRBV15 TGTGCCACCAGCCGGACTCAGGGGGCTGCAGATACGCAGTATTTT CATSRTQGAADTQYF
. many TRBJ2-7 TRBV5-6 TGTGCCAGCAGCTTGGGAGCTAGCGCCTACGAGCAGTACTTC CASSLGASAYEQYF
TRBD1 few TRBJ1-2 TRBV7-3 TGTGCCAGCAGCCTCCTAGGGACAGGGAAATATGGCTACACCTTC CASSLLGTGKYGYTF
TRBD2 many TRBJ2-7 TRBV7-6 TGTGCCAGCAGCTTAGCACTAGCGAGGCCCTACGAGCAGTACTTC CASSLALARPYEQYF
. few TRBJ2-7 TRBV7-2 TGTGCCAGCAGCGTGAGCGACTACGAGCAGTACTTC CASSVSDYEQYF
. many TRBJ2-5 TRBV29-1 TGCAGCGTTGCGTCCGGGAGAGATGAGACCCAGTACTTC CSVASGRDETQYF
TRBD1 many TRBJ2-7 TRBV9 TGTGCCAGCAGCGTAAGTAGTAGGGGGCGAACCTACGAGCAGTACTTC CASSVSSRGRTYEQYF
. many TRBJ2-5 TRBV9 TGTGCCAGCAGCGGAGCGGTGCACCAAGAGACCCAGTACTTC CASSGAVHQETQYF
. many TRBJ2-3 TRBV7-9 TGTGCCAGCAGCCCGATTTCGGGTACGAAGAGCACAGATACGCAGTATTTT CASSPISGTKSTDTQYF
TRBD2 many TRBJ2-1 TRBV20-1 TGCAGTGCTAGAGCCCTAAGCGGGAGTAGGAATGAGCAGTTCTTC CSARALSGSRNEQFF
. many TRBJ2-3 TRBV11-1 TGTGCCAGCAGCTTAGTGGCAGATACGCAGTATTTT CASSLVADTQYF
. many TRBJ1-6 TRBV7-9 TGTGCCAGCACCCAGGGTGTGTCACCCCTCCACTTT CASTQGVSPLHF
. many TRBJ2-7 TRBV5-6 TGTGCCAGCAGCTTTGGAGACGGCGAGCAGTACTTC CASSFGDGEQYF
TRBD1 many TRBJ2-2 TRBV12-3/TRBV12-4 TGTGCCAGCAGCGGGACAGAACCGAACACCGGGGAGCTGTTTTTT CASSGTEPNTGELFF
. many TRBJ2-5 TRBV19 TGTGCCAGTAGTATAGGGACACCAGAGACCCAGTACTTC CASSIGTPETQYF
TRBD1 many TRBJ1-6 TRBV10-3 TGTGCCATCAGGGGGGAGGACAGGGCCCGTAATTCACCCCTCCACTTT CAIRGEDRARNSPLHF
. many TRBJ2-3 TRBV11-2 TGTGCCAGCATCCCTTTAGGGGAGCGGGCCACAGATACGCAGTATTTT CASIPLGERATDTQYF